This TCR beta chain was found in a study of CD8 T cells in Susac syndrome. RNA totalling roughly 0.45 to 1 ug underwent reverse transcription with random hexamers. immunoSEQ multiplex PCR amplified TCR beta CDR3 across 54 Vbeta, 13 Jbeta. TCRdb passed the immunoSEQ multiplex PCR reads through MiXCR, listing each CDR3 protein once. The sample carries under 250,000 distinct CDR3 sequences, approximately 94% recorded once. V was trimmed by 4 bases and J by 6 bases, leaving 14 bases between them. This CDR3 is built from 14 residues. CDR1 is LGHNA and CDR2 is YNFKEQ in the germline V gene. Sequencing of TCR beta drew on CD8+ and CD4+ T cells from blood.

Specimen: CD4+ T cells from PBMCs. V is TRBV4-2 and J is TRBJ2-3, with D unresolved. This TCR came from a human donor with Susac syndrome. CDR3 in amino acids: CASSREHRRDTQYF. Here the CDR3 DNA reads TGTGCCAGCAGCCGAGAACACCGAAGGGATACGCAGTATTTT.